The clone carrying this T cell receptor beta chain was counted only a few times. The data were taken from a study of response to subunit inactivated influenza vaccine. With 3 bases removed from V and 4 bases from J, the gap between germline ends came to 16 bases. This CDR3 region has 15 residues. In TCRdb, the RT-PCR reads were re-called with MiXCR into one record per CDR3 protein. The sample consists of approximately 500,000 distinct CDR3 sequences, 10% to 15% of them appearing once. Sequencing was performed on PBMCs from blood, taken roughly 46 days after vaccination. This sequence originates from a man aged 45 to 65 who received an inactivated influenza vaccine. The chain employs TRBV12-3 or TRBV12-4 and TRBJ2-7; weak D call: TRBD1 (5 bases). In nucleotides, the CDR3 is TGTGCCAGCAGTTTGTGGGGCAGGGCCACTTACGAGCAGTACTTC. Encoded protein: CASSLWGRATYEQYF.